The rows below give T cell receptor beta chains drawn from one sample of a study of blood T cell repertoires in COVID-19. Data came from immunoSEQ multiplex PCR; TCRdb stores just in-frame clones and leaves some out. The profile shows 200,000 to 250,000 clones, roughly 88% of them singletons. Sample: PBMCs or T cells enriched from blood (not recorded which). The receptors come from a woman aged 45 to 65 with acute COVID-19. Each CDR3 is given without its conserved first and last residue. Only some rows state a clone size, as once, few, many or a class for expanded clones.

clone size: -; V gene: TRBV19; CDR3 protein: ASRARLEGGGYT
clone size: -; V gene: TRBV5-1; CDR3 protein: ASSLSPQGGTYEQY
clone size: -; V gene: TRBV9; CDR3 protein: ASSVAQGAHSPLH
clone size: -; V gene: TRBV27; CDR3 protein: ASSLGLARYEQY
clone size: -; V gene: TRBV12-3/TRBV12-4; CDR3 protein: ASSPGLAGAQF
clone size: -; V gene: TRBV7-2; CDR3 protein: ASRRTSGSGVEQY
clone size: once; V gene: TRBV27; CDR3 protein: ASSNWAGWNTEAF
clone size: -; V gene: TRBV15; CDR3 protein: ATSRVGDSNQPQH
clone size: -; V gene: TRBV28; CDR3 protein: ATWTGGDYGYT
clone size: -; V gene: TRBV27; CDR3 protein: ASSYLGQGGRSDNEQF
clone size: -; V gene: TRBV28; CDR3 protein: ASRDTTSPQETQY
clone size: -; V gene: TRBV5-1; CDR3 protein: ASSLAVGSSAGEQY
clone size: -; V gene: TRBV7-3; CDR3 protein: ASSSANRAYNSPLH
clone size: -; V gene: TRBV7-8; CDR3 protein: ASSLLTSGSSGEQY
clone size: -; V gene: TRBV20-1; CDR3 protein: SVQWSYEQY
clone size: -; V gene: TRBV9; CDR3 protein: ASSVVHTDTQY
clone size: -; V gene: TRBV10-3; CDR3 protein: AIMGTSGMNEQF
clone size: -; V gene: TRBV5-3; CDR3 protein: ARSPGRVPSYEQY
clone size: -; V gene: TRBV6-5; CDR3 protein: ASSYAGGTTYEQY
clone size: -; V gene: TRBV18; CDR3 protein: ASSPPGPAGQY
clone size: -; V gene: TRBV29-1; CDR3 protein: SAGQYNEKLF
clone size: -; V gene: TRBV5-1; CDR3 protein: ASSSSPQAETQY
clone size: -; V gene: TRBV19; CDR3 protein: ASAGRAGQPQH
clone size: -; V gene: TRBV30; CDR3 protein: AFSGTTYEQY
clone size: -; V gene: TRBV28; CDR3 protein: ASSFPREGHAYEQY
clone size: few; V gene: TRBV29-1; CDR3 protein: SVERGRGTEAF
clone size: -; V gene: TRBV27; CDR3 protein: ASSLMTGANTGELF
clone size: -; V gene: TRBV9; CDR3 protein: ASSVGPAAGYT
clone size: -; V gene: TRBV2; CDR3 protein: ASSEKTGRHGYT
clone size: -; V gene: TRBV6-5; CDR3 protein: ASSYSDRVTDTQY
clone size: -; V gene: TRBV2; CDR3 protein: ASRTGTSKAGELF
clone size: -; V gene: TRBV7-6; CDR3 protein: ASSLFSGSTDTQY
clone size: -; V gene: TRBV5-1; CDR3 protein: ASSWTPASGRKSTDTQY
clone size: -; V gene: TRBV10-2; CDR3 protein: ASSEEGSETQY
clone size: -; V gene: TRBV28; CDR3 protein: ASSLGTSGNTDTQY
clone size: -; V gene: TRBV3-1/TRBV3-2; CDR3 protein: ASSQGQMLMETQY
clone size: -; V gene: TRBV18; CDR3 protein: ATASGGDYGYT
clone size: -; V gene: TRBV28; CDR3 protein: ASSSWTGGLGNYGYT
clone size: -; V gene: TRBV30; CDR3 protein: AWSALGLANEKLF
clone size: -; V gene: TRBV7-9; CDR3 protein: ASSPQAGANVLT
clone size: -; V gene: TRBV28; CDR3 protein: ASKSGGSGRSYEQY
clone size: -; V gene: TRBV4-2; CDR3 protein: ASSLLAGGRHEQF
clone size: few; V gene: TRBV3-1/TRBV3-2; CDR3 protein: ASSQATGQGSREQY
clone size: once; V gene: TRBV9; CDR3 protein: ASSARTGRTNEKLF
clone size: -; V gene: TRBV5-1; CDR3 protein: ATREGNHEQY
clone size: -; V gene: TRBV19; CDR3 protein: ASSTWTGGLGGELF
clone size: -; V gene: TRBV5-1; CDR3 protein: ASSLWTSGLYEQY
clone size: -; V gene: TRBV4-3; CDR3 protein: ASSQDRIDSYNSPLH
clone size: -; V gene: TRBV7-3; CDR3 protein: ASSDQGLAGEEQF
clone size: -; V gene: TRBV19; CDR3 protein: ASSRGDRAVYEQY
clone size: -; V gene: TRBV3-1/TRBV3-2; CDR3 protein: ASSPRVAGGADTQY
clone size: -; V gene: TRBV3-1/TRBV3-2; CDR3 protein: ASRGLAGEQY
clone size: -; V gene: TRBV5-8; CDR3 protein: ASSLDRAPYNEQF